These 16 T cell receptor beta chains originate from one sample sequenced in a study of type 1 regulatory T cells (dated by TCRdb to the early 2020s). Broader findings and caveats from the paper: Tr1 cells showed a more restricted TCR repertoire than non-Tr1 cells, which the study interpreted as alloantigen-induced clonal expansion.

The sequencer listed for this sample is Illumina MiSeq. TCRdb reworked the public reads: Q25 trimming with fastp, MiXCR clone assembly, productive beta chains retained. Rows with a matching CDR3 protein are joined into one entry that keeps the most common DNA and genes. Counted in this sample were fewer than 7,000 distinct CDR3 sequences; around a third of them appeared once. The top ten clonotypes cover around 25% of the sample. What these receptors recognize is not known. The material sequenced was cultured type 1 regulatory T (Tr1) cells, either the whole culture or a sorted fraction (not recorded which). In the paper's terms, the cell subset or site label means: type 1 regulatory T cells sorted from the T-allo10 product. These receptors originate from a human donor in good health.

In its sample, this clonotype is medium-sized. The CDR3 DNA is TGTGCCAGCAGCTTATTCCAGAGGGCATGGGAGCAGTTCTTC. Its translation is CASSLFQRAWEQFF. V gene TRBV7-8 combines with J gene TRBJ2-1; D possibly corresponds to TRBD2 (5 bases). CDR3 length equals 14 residues. In germline, CDR1 is SGHVS, CDR2 FQNEAQ. Trimming removed 2 bases from V and 10 bases from J, with 15 bases in between.

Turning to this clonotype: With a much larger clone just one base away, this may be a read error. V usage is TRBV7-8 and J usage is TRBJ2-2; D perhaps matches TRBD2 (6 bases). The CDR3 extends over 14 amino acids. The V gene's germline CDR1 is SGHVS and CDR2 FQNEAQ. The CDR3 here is CVSSWTRGTGELFF. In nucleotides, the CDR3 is TGTGTCAGCAGCTGGACTCGGGGGACCGGGGAGCTGTTTTTT.

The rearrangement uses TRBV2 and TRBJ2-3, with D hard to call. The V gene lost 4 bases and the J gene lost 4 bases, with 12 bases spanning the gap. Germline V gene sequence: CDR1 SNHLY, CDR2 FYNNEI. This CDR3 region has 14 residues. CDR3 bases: TGTGCCAGCAGTGTGGAACAGTATCCAGATACGCAGTATTTT. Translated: CASSVEQYPDTQYF.

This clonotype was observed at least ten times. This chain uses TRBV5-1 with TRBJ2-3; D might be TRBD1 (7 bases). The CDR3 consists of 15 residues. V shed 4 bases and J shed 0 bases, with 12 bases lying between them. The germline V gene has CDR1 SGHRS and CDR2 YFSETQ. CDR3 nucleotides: TGCGCCAGCAGCGGAGGGACAGTTAGCACAGATACGCAGTATTTT. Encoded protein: CASSGGTVSTDTQYF.

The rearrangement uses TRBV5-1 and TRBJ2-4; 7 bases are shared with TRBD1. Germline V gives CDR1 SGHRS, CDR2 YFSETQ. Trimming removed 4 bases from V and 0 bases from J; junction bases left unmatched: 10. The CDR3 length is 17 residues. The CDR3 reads CASSPLSPGGAKNIQYF. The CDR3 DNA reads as TGCGCCAGCAGCCCCCTAAGCCCAGGGGGAGCCAAAAACATTCAGTACTTC.

The CDR3 bases are TGTGCCAGTATTCGGCTTGGTGAGCTCCACACCGGGGAGCTGTTTTTT. Its protein product is CASIRLGELHTGELFF. This chain links TRBV19 with TRBJ2-2; D is uncertain. The germline V gene encodes CDR1 LNHDA and CDR2 SQIVND (reference sequence). CDR3 length: 16 amino acids. V dropped 7 bases and J dropped 3 bases, with 18 bases sitting between them.

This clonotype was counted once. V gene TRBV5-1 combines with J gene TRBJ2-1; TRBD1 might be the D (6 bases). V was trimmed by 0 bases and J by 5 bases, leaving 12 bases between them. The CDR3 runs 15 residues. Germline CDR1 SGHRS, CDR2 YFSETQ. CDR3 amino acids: CASSLGNRANNEQFF. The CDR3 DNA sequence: TGCGCCAGCAGCTTGGGCAACAGGGCCAACAATGAGCAGTTCTTC.

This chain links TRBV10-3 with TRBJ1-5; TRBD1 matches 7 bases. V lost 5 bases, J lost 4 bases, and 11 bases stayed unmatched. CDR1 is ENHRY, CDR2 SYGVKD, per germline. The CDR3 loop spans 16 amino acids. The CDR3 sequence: CAISPKGTAPNQPQHF. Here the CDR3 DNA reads TGTGCCATCAGTCCCAAGGGGACAGCCCCTAATCAGCCCCAGCATTTT.

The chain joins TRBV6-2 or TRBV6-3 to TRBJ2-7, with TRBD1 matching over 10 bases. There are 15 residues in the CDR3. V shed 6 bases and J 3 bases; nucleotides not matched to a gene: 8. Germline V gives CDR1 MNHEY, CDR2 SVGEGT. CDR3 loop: CASSPQGTGDYEQYF. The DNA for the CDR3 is TGTGCCAGCAGCCCTCAGGGGACAGGGGACTACGAGCAGTACTTC.

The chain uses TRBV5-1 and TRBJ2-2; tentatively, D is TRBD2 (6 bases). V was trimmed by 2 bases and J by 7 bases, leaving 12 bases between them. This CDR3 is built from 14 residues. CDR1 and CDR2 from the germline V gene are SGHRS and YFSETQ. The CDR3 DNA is TGCGCCAGCAGCTTCGGAGGGGAATACGGGGAGCTGTTTTTT. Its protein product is CASSFGGEYGELFF.

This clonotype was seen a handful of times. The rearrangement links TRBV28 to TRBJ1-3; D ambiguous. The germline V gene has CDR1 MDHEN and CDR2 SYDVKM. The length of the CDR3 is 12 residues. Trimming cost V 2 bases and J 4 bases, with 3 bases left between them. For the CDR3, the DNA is TGTGCCAGCAGTTTAGTCGGAAACACCATATATTTT. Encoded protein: CASSLVGNTIYF. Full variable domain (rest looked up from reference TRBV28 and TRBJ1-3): DVKVTQSSRYLVKRTGEKVFLECVQDMDHENMFWYRQDPGLGLRLIYFSYDVKMKEKGDIPEGYSVSREKKERFSLILESASTNQTSMYLCASSLVGNTIYFGEGSWLTVV.

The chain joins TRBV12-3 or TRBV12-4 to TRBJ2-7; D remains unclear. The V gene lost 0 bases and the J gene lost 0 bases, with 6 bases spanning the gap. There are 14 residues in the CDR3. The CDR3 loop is CASSLALSSYEQYF. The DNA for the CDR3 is TGTGCCAGCAGTTTAGCGTTGAGCTCCTACGAGCAGTACTTC.

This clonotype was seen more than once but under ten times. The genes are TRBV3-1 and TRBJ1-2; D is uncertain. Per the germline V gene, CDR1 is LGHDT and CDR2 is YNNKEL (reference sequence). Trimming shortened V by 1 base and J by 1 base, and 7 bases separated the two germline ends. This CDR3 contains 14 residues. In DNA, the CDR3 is TGTGCCAGCAGCCAAGTGGCCAGTAACTATGGCTACACCTTC. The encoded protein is CASSQVASNYGYTF. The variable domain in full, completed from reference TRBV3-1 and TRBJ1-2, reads DTAVSQTPKYLVTQMGNDKSIKCEQNLGHDTMYWYKQDSKKFLKIMFSYNNKELIINETVPNRFSPKSPDKAHLNLHINSLELGDSAVYFCASSQVASNYGYTFGSGTRLTVV.

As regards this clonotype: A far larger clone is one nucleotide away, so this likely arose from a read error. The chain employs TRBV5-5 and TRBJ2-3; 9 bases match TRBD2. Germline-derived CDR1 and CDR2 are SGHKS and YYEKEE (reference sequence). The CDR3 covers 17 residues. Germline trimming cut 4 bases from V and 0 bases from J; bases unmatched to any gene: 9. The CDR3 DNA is TGTGCCAGCAGCGTCGGGGGCGGGAGGGAAAGCACAGATACGCAGTATTTT. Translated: CASSVGGGRESTDTQYF.

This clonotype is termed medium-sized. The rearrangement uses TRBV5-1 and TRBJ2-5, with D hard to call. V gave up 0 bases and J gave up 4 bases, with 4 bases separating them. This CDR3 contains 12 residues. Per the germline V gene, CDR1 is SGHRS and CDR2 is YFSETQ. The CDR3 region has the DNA TGCGCCAGCAGCTTGGGAGTAGAGACCCAGTACTTC. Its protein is CASSLGVETQYF.

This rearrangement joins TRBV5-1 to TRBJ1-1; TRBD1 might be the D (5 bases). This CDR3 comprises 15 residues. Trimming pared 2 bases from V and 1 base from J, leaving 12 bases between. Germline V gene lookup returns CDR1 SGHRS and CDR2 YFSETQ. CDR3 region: CASSFGASENTEAFF. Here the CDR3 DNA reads TGCGCCAGCAGCTTCGGGGCATCGGAGAACACTGAAGCTTTCTTT. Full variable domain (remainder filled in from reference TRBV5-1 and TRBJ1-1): KAGVTQTPRYLIKTRGQQVTLSCSPISGHRSVSWYQQTPGQGLQFLFEYFSETQRNKGNFPGRFSGRQFSNSRSEMNVSTLELGDSALYLCASSFGASENTEAFFGQGTRLTVV.